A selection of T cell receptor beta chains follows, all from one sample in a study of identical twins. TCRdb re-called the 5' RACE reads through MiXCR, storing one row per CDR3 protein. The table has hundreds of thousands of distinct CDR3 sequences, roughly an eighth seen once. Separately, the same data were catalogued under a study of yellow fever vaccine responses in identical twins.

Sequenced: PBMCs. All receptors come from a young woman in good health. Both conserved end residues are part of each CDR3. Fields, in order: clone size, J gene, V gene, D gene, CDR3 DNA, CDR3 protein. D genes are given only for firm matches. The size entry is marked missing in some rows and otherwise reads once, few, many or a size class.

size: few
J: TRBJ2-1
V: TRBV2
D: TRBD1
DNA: TGTGCCAGCGGACAGGGGGCGGGTAGTGAGCAGTTCTTC
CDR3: CASGQGAGSEQFF

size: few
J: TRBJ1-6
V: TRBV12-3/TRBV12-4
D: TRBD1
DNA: TGTGCCAGCAGTTCTCAACAGGGGCATAATTCACCCCTCCACTTT
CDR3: CASSSQQGHNSPLHF

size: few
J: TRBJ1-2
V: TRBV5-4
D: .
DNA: TGTGCCAGCAGCTTCGGAGGGTTTAACTATGGCTACACCTTC
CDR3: CASSFGGFNYGYTF

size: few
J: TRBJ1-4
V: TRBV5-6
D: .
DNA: TGTGCCAGCAGCGTCGGTGCAAATGAAAAACTGTTTTTT
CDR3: CASSVGANEKLFF

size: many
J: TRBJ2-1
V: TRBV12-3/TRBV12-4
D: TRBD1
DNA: TGTGCCAGCAGTTTACGACAGGGGTACAATGAGCAGTTCTTC
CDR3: CASSLRQGYNEQFF

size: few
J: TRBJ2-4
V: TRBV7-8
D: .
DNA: TGTGCCAGCAGCTTAGTAGGCCACCTAAACATTCAGTACTTC
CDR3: CASSLVGHLNIQYF

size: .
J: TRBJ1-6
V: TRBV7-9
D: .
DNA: TGTGCCAGCAGCCCCCTTGACCGGAGTGGGTCCCTCCACTTT
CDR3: CASSPLDRSGSLHF

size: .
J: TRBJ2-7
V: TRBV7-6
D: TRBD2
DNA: TGTGCCAGCAGCCCTAGCGGGAGGCAGGACGAGCAGTACTTC
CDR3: CASSPSGRQDEQYF

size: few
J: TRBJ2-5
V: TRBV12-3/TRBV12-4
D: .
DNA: TGTGCCAGCAGCCCCAGGCGAGTAGAGACCCAGTACTTC
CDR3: CASSPRRVETQYF

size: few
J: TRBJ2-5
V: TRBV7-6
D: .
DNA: TGTGCCAGCAGCTTAGCCACAGGTCGACAAGAGACCCAGTACTTC
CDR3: CASSLATGRQETQYF